This T cell receptor beta chain was sequenced in a study of shared clonotypes between healthy human individuals. Researchers divided each subset's genomic DNA evenly across several immunoSEQ plates. Method: immunoSEQ multiplex PCR; TCRdb's copy keeps in-frame clones and lacks some. This table holds some 2,500,000 clones, roughly 93% found once. The trim removed 1 base at V and 1 base at J, leaving 5 bases unmatched. In germline, CDR1 is SGHVS, CDR2 FQNEAQ. This CDR3 is built from 17 residues. This chain uses TRBV7-8 with TRBJ2-7; 12 nucleotides match TRBD2. Sequencing used naive CD4+ T cells from PBMCs. Regarding subset: CD45RA+ positively selected. The receptor comes from a man between 18 and 35 years old in good health. Some clones in this sample may be carry-over from other donors' samples. CDR3 loop: CASSLVRLAGASYEQYF. The CDR3 nucleotides are TGTGCCAGCAGCTTAGTCCGACTAGCGGGAGCTTCCTACGAGCAGTACTTC.